Given below is one T cell receptor beta chain in context. Its target is not known. Positively selected for CCR7, the CD45RO-negative cells used as naive CD8 cells excluded terminally differentiated effector memory CD45RA+ cells. TCRdb's copy holds only in-frame clones and misses some; the assay was immunoSEQ multiplex PCR. The sample consists of 1.5 million to 2.5 million clones, over 85% of them appearing once. This entry is derived from a study of shared clonotypes between healthy human individuals. General observations from the study: Rarefaction revealed incomplete sorted-subset sequencing despite large depth.

This TCR came from a man aged 18 to 35 in good health. What was sequenced was naive CD8+ T cells sorted from blood.

DNA of the CDR3: TGTGCCACCAGCAGTCAGCCGGGCATTGAGCAGTTCTTC. Amino acids: CATSSQPGIEQFF. This rearrangement joins TRBV15 to TRBJ2-1; no clear D. The CDR3 contains 13 residues. V was cut by 3 bases and J by 9 bases, with 12 bases left in between. Germline CDR1 reads LNHNV; CDR2 reads YYDKDF (reference sequence).